Listed below are T cell receptor beta chains from one sample, sequenced in a study of shared clonotypes between healthy human individuals. Generated by immunoSEQ multiplex PCR, the TCRdb table keeps only in-frame clones and is missing some. The sample yields approximately 480,000 clones, 75% to 80% seen once. The sequencing input was PBMCs. These receptors all stem from a woman aged 35 to 49 in good health. Some clones in this sample may be carry-over from other donors' samples. Both conserved end residues are part of each CDR3. The D gene is left open where the match is weak. Only some rows state a clone size, as once, few, many or a class for expanded clones.

v_call	j_call	clone_size	d_call	cdr3_length	cdr3_aa	cdr3_nt
TRBV27	TRBJ2-7	few	.	14	CASSFSGTNREQYF	TGTGCCAGCAGTTTCAGTGGGACAAACCGCGAGCAGTACTTC
TRBV5-1	TRBJ1-1	.	.	13	CASSLEGVTEAFF	TGCGCCAGCAGCTTGGAAGGGGTTACTGAAGCTTTCTTT
TRBV7-3	TRBJ2-1	.	TRBD2	15	CASSSAGGPSNEQFF	TGTGCCAGCAGCTCAGCGGGAGGGCCATCCAATGAGCAGTTCTTC
TRBV18	TRBJ1-1	.	TRBD1	14	CASSPTGVGTEAFF	TGTGCCAGCTCACCGACAGGGGTGGGCACTGAAGCTTTCTTT
TRBV28	TRBJ2-7	.	.	15	CASSLFAGNSYEQYF	TGTGCCAGCAGTTTATTCGCGGGGAACTCCTACGAGCAGTACTTC
TRBV28	TRBJ2-7	.	.	17	CASRSPLGQGNSYEQYF	TGTGCCAGCAGATCGCCCCTCGGCCAGGGGAATTCCTACGAGCAGTACTTC
TRBV6-1	TRBJ2-2	.	TRBD1	15	CASSEQGALTGELFF	TGTGCCAGCAGTGAGCAGGGGGCTCTCACCGGGGAGCTGTTTTTT
TRBV5-4	TRBJ2-7	.	.	14	CASSLGGRSHEQYF	TGTGCCAGCAGCTTGGGTGGGAGGAGCCACGAGCAGTACTTC
TRBV10-3	TRBJ2-1	.	TRBD2	15	CAISGGDYKEDEQFF	TGTGCCATCAGTGGGGGGGACTATAAGGAGGATGAGCAGTTCTTC
TRBV7-8	TRBJ2-6	.	.	15	CASSLLGVGANVLTF	TGTGCCAGCAGCTTACTCGGGGTGGGGGCCAACGTCCTGACTTTC
TRBV4-3	TRBJ2-3	.	.	13	CASSQDKGDTQYF	TGCGCCAGCAGCCAAGACAAGGGGGATACGCAGTATTTT
TRBV9	TRBJ2-3	once	TRBD2	15	CASTKLAGGADTQYF	TGTGCCAGCACCAAACTAGCGGGAGGGGCAGATACGCAGTATTTT
TRBV5-4	TRBJ1-1	.	TRBD1	15	CASSLIGGLDTEAFF	TGTGCCAGCAGCTTAATAGGGGGCTTGGACACTGAAGCTTTCTTT
TRBV7-9	TRBJ2-7	.	TRBD1	17	CASSLRIPGQGSYEQYF	TGTGCCAGCAGCTTGAGGATTCCGGGACAGGGGTCCTACGAGCAGTACTTC
TRBV28	TRBJ2-1	.	.	13	CASSLRVINEQFF	TGTGCCAGCAGTTTAAGAGTTATAAATGAGCAGTTCTTC
TRBV6-6	TRBJ1-1	once	TRBD1	14	CASKGTGGNTEAFF	TGTGCCAGCAAAGGGACAGGGGGGAACACTGAAGCTTTCTTT
TRBV9	TRBJ2-5	many	TRBD2	15	CASSPGTSLQETQYF	TGTGCCAGCAGCCCCGGGACTAGTCTCCAAGAGACCCAGTACTTC
TRBV28	TRBJ1-2	.	.	13	CASSDVTLGHYTF	TGTGCCAGCAGTGACGTGACCCTAGGACACTACACCTTC
TRBV5-1	TRBJ1-1	once	TRBD1	15	CASSFYRGPNTEAFF	TGCGCCAGCAGCTTTTACAGGGGCCCGAACACTGAAGCTTTCTTT
TRBV19	TRBJ1-4	few	.	14	CASSPGPSNEKLFF	TGTGCCAGTAGTCCGGGCCCATCAAATGAAAAACTGTTTTTT
TRBV28	TRBJ2-7	.	.	15	CASSSWQTGPDEQYF	TGTGCCAGCAGTTCATGGCAGACGGGGCCCGACGAGCAGTACTTC
TRBV29-1	TRBJ2-7	.	TRBD1	12	CSVSGTAYEQYF	TGCAGCGTCTCCGGGACAGCCTACGAGCAGTACTTC
TRBV6-5	TRBJ2-7	.	TRBD2	15	CASSYGALAGDEQYF	TGTGCCAGCAGTTATGGTGCGCTAGCGGGAGACGAGCAGTACTTC
TRBV4-1	TRBJ2-3	.	TRBD1	16	CASSQDKTGGTDTQYF	TGCGCCAGCAGCCAAGATAAGACAGGGGGCACAGATACGCAGTATTTT
TRBV10-3	TRBJ2-5	.	TRBD2	13	CASGGGTQETQYF	TGTGCCAGCGGCGGGGGGACACAAGAGACCCAGTACTTC
TRBV28	TRBJ2-1	.	.	13	CASRGSGYNEQFF	TGTGCCAGCAGGGGGAGCGGTTACAATGAGCAGTTCTTC
TRBV6-4	TRBJ2-3	.	TRBD1	13	CASSEQGEDTQYF	TGTGCCAGCAGTGAACAGGGGGAAGATACGCAGTATTTT
TRBV28	TRBJ2-1	.	TRBD2	18	CASSRTSGRASYGNEQFF	TGTGCCAGCAGCCGGACTAGCGGGAGGGCGTCCTACGGCAATGAGCAGTTCTTC
TRBV30	TRBJ1-2	many	.	13	CAWSTGDGYGYTF	TGTGCCTGGAGTACCGGGGACGGCTATGGCTACACCTTC
TRBV9	TRBJ2-7	.	TRBD1	15	CASSVGGTGTYEQYF	TGTGCCAGCAGCGTAGGAGGGACAGGGACCTACGAGCAGTACTTC
TRBV5-1	TRBJ2-1	.	TRBD1	16	CASSLTGTVGDNEQFF	TGCGCCAGCAGCCTGACCGGGACAGTTGGTGACAATGAGCAGTTCTTC
TRBV12-5	TRBJ2-7	.	.	15	CASGPHTDNAYEQYF	TGTGCTAGTGGTCCTCATACTGATAATGCCTACGAGCAGTACTTC
TRBV30	TRBJ2-1	.	.	13	CAWSVYAGSEQFF	TGTGCCTGGAGTGTTTACGCGGGGAGTGAGCAGTTCTTC
TRBV27	TRBJ2-3	.	.	13	CASSRQPTDTQYF	TGTGCCAGCAGTCGACAGCCCACAGATACGCAGTATTTT
TRBV18	TRBJ1-3	.	.	15	CASSPLKAVGNTIYF	TGTGCCAGCTCACCATTAAAGGCCGTTGGAAACACCATATATTTT
TRBV25-1	TRBJ1-3	.	.	14	CASMRGGAGNTIYF	TGTGCCAGCATGCGGGGGGGGGCTGGAAACACCATATATTTT
TRBV10-3	TRBJ2-7	.	.	12	CAASDNSYEQYF	TGTGCCGCGTCGGACAACTCCTACGAGCAGTACTTC
TRBV19	TRBJ2-2	.	.	13	CASTGVGAGELFF	TGTGCCAGTACCGGAGTGGGGGCCGGGGAGCTGTTTTTT
TRBV28	TRBJ2-7	once	.	13	CASSPRVTDEQYF	TGTGCCAGCAGTCCCAGGGTGACCGACGAGCAGTACTTC
TRBV10-2	TRBJ2-5	.	.	15	CASSKHLASQETQYF	TGCGCCAGCAGTAAACACCTAGCGAGCCAAGAGACCCAGTACTTC